The clone carrying this T cell receptor (beta chain) has a count of ten or more. Antigen: not known. The data derive from a study of molecular identifiers for immune sequencing clone quantification. Study as a whole: Five portions were made in replicates from RNA of approximately 22,000 or 94,000 naive CD8 cells, and four underwent sequencing. General study results and limits: Jurkat TCR RNA from one cell was spiked into more than 800,000 naive cells, and it was reportedly detectable there.

In TCRdb, the PCR reads were re-called with MiXCR into one record per CDR3 protein. In the table there are some 590,000 distinct CDR3 sequences, less than 30% of which are singletons. A CD8+CD4-CCR7+CD45RA+ gate was used to sort naive CD8 T cells. This sequence originates from a human donor in good health. Some libraries in this study had Jurkat cell RNA spiked in. The sequenced material came from naive CD8+ T cells from blood, with Jurkat cell RNA spiked in. The subset here: FACS-sorted CD8+CD4-CCR7+CD45RA+ naive T cells.

This CDR3 reads CASSLHNTDTQYF. CDR3 DNA sequence: TGTGCCAGCAGCCTACACAATACAGATACGCAGTATTTT. This chain uses TRBV14 with TRBJ2-3; D is uncertain. The CDR3 length is 13 residues. CDR1 and CDR2 (germline): SGHDN, FVKESK. With 4 bases removed from V and 3 bases from J, the gap between germline ends came to 8 bases.